Listed below are T cell receptor beta chains from one sample, sequenced in a study of T cells in Graves' hyperthyroidism and ophthalmopathy. MiXCR, applied by TCRdb to the multiplex PCR reads, yields one record per CDR3 protein. The sample contains around 350,000 distinct CDR3 sequences, 20% to 25% of which appear only once. The specimen sequenced was blood. These receptor sequences come from a man in his fifties with Graves' hyperthyroidism. Each CDR3 is given with its conserved first and last residue. The D gene is left open where the match is weak. The size field is filled for only some rows; it gives once, few, many or a size class.

J gene	V gene	clone size	D gene	CDR3 protein	CDR3 DNA
TRBJ2-6	TRBV24-1	NA	NA	CATSDVDLAGANVLTF	TGTGCCACCAGTGATGTGGACCTCGCCGGGGCCAACGTCCTGACTTTC
TRBJ2-3	TRBV3-1	NA	NA	CASSQVFTDTQYF	TGTGCCAGCAGCCAAGTCTTCACAGATACGCAGTATTTT
TRBJ2-3	TRBV7-3	NA	NA	CASSLYGRSTDTQYF	TGTGCCAGCAGCTTGTACGGGCGGAGCACAGATACGCAGTATTTT
TRBJ2-1	TRBV11-3	few	TRBD2	CASSPGLVHYNEQFF	TGTGCCAGCAGCCCGGGACTAGTTCACTACAATGAGCAGTTCTTC
TRBJ2-3	TRBV19	NA	TRBD1	CASSPGQATTDTQYF	TGTGCCAGTAGTCCAGGACAGGCGACCACAGATACGCAGTATTTT
TRBJ1-2	TRBV10-2	once	NA	CASSGVGIENGYTF	TGCGCCAGCAGTGGCGTGGGGATAGAGAATGGCTACACCTTC
TRBJ1-6	TRBV20-1	NA	NA	CSARDGDSPLHF	TGCAGTGCTAGAGACGGAGATTCACCCCTCCACTTT
TRBJ2-7	TRBV28	many	NA	CASRTPGLTYEQYF	TGTGCCAGCAGGACACCGGGACTCACCTACGAGCAGTACTTC
TRBJ2-2	TRBV7-6	NA	TRBD2	CASSPTSATGELFF	TGTGCCAGCAGCCCGACTAGCGCCACCGGGGAGCTGTTTTTT
TRBJ2-7	TRBV12-3/TRBV12-4	many	NA	CASSLEGGVGYEQYF	TGTGCCAGCAGTCTCGAAGGAGGAGTTGGCTACGAGCAGTACTTC
TRBJ2-7	TRBV10-3	many	NA	CAISESTGTYEQYF	TGTGCCATCAGTGAGTCAACAGGGACCTACGAGCAGTACTTC
TRBJ1-2	TRBV28	NA	TRBD1	CASRPGTAPYGYTF	TGTGCCAGCAGACCCGGGACAGCGCCCTATGGCTACACCTTC
TRBJ2-7	TRBV7-8	many	NA	CASSLEDWLYEQYF	TGTGCCAGCAGCTTAGAGGACTGGCTCTACGAGCAGTACTTC
TRBJ1-2	TRBV6-9	NA	NA	CASSEVIVHYGYTF	TGTGCCAGCAGTGAAGTAATCGTCCACTATGGCTACACCTTC
TRBJ2-5	TRBV12-5	once	TRBD2	CASGKGLAVQETQYF	TGTGCTAGTGGCAAGGGACTAGCAGTGCAAGAGACCCAGTACTTC
TRBJ2-5	TRBV20-1	many	TRBD2	CSASLVAGGRQETQYF	TGCAGTGCTAGTTTGGTAGCGGGAGGGAGGCAAGAGACCCAGTACTTC
TRBJ1-6	TRBV7-2	NA	NA	CASSLAGGNNSPLHF	TGTGCCAGCAGCTTAGCAGGGGGGAATAATTCACCCCTCCACTTT
TRBJ2-2	TRBV10-2	NA	NA	CASSFDGNTGELFF	TGCGCCAGCAGCTTCGACGGGAACACCGGGGAGCTGTTTTTT
TRBJ2-1	TRBV6-1	many	TRBD2	CASRNGLAVFNEQFF	TGTGCCAGCAGAAACGGACTAGCGGTCTTTAATGAGCAGTTCTTC
TRBJ2-5	TRBV6-1	NA	NA	CASSEYGQETQYF	TGTGCCAGCAGTGAGTACGGGCAAGAGACCCAGTACTTC
TRBJ1-1	TRBV12-5	NA	TRBD1	CASGPKTGGPHTEAFF	TGTGCTAGTGGTCCTAAGACAGGGGGCCCCCACACTGAAGCTTTCTTT
TRBJ2-1	TRBV3-1	NA	TRBD2	CASGRTSGRTYNEQFF	TGTGCCAGCGGTCGGACTAGCGGGAGGACGTACAATGAGCAGTTCTTC
TRBJ2-3	TRBV7-9	many	NA	CASSLGMIPDTQYF	TGTGCCAGCAGCCTTGGGATGATCCCAGATACGCAGTATTTT
TRBJ2-3	TRBV20-1	few	TRBD2	CSASGAGGPGNTDTQYF	TGCAGTGCTAGCGGTGCGGGAGGGCCGGGGAATACAGATACGCAGTATTTT
TRBJ2-4	TRBV19	once	NA	CASSKALLAKNIQYF	TGTGCCAGTAGTAAGGCGCTCCTGGCCAAAAACATTCAGTACTTC